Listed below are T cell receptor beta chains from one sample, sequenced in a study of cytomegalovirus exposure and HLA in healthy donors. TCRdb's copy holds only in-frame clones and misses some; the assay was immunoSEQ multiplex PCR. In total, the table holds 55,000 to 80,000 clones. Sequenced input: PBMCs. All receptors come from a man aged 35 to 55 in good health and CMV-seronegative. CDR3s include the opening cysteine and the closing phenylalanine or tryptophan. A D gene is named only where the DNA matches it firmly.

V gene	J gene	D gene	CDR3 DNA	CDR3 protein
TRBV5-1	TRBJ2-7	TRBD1	TGCGCCAGCAGTGACAGGGAACGCGAGCAGTACTTC	CASSDREREQYF
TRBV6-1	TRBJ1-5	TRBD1	TGTGCCAGCAGGGGACAGGGCTGGCAGCCCCAGCATTTT	CASRGQGWQPQHF
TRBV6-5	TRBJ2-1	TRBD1	TGTGCCAGCAGACTAACAGGGGGCGCCTACAATGAGCAGTTCTTC	CASRLTGGAYNEQFF
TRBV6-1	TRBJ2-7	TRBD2	TGTGCCGTACCCCTAGCGGGGGGGCAGTCTGCGCAGTACTTC	CAVPLAGGQSAQYF
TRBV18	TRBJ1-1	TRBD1	TGTGCCAGCTCGCTAACCGGGACAGCCGGGGCTGGCACTGAAGCTTTCTTT	CASSLTGTAGAGTEAFF
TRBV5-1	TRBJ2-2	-	TGCGCCAGCAGCTCCGCGACTGATACCGGGGAGCTGTTTTTT	CASSSATDTGELFF
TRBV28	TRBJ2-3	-	TGTGCCAGCATCAAGGGGATCTGGGGGGGCCATACAGATACGCAGTATTTT	CASIKGIWGGHTDTQYF
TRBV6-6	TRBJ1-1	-	TGTGCCAGCAGCACCTCGGACGGGGATAATGAAGCTTTCTTT	CASSTSDGDNEAFF
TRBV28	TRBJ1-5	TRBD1	TGTGCCAGCAGTTCCACGGACAGGGGGAACAATCAGCCCCAGCATTTT	CASSSTDRGNNQPQHF
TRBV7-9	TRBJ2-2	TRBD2	TGTGCCAGCAGCCACGGGGGGGCCATGACCGGGGAGCTGTTTTTT	CASSHGGAMTGELFF
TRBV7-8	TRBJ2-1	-	TGTGCCAGCAGCTTAGCGCAGGGGTCTTACAATGAGCAGTTCTTC	CASSLAQGSYNEQFF
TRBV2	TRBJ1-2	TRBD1	TGTGCCAGCAGTGGGGGGACAGGGACAGGCTATGGCTACACCTTC	CASSGGTGTGYGYTF
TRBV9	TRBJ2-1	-	TGTGCCAGCAGCGTCAGGACAAACCCCTACAATGAGCAGTTCTTC	CASSVRTNPYNEQFF
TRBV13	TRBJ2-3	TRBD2	TGTGCCAGCAGCCGACTAGCGGGGGGGCTAGATACGCAGTATTTT	CASSRLAGGLDTQYF
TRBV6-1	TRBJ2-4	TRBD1	TGTGCCAGCAGACCCCCGGACAGGAGTTGGATTCAGTACTTC	CASRPPDRSWIQYF
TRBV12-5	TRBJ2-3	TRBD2	TGTGCTAGTGGTTTGGTACGGACTAGCGGGGCAGATACGCAGTATTTT	CASGLVRTSGADTQYF
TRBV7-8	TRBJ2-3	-	TGTGCCAGCAGCTTAACGACTGGAGATACGCAGTATTTT	CASSLTTGDTQYF
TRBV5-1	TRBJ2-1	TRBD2	TGCGCCAGCAGCTTCTCTAGCGGGGGAGATGAGCAGTTCTTC	CASSFSSGGDEQFF
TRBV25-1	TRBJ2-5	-	TGTGCCAGCAGTGCCGAGGGCCCGATAAGGAAGACCCAGTACTTC	CASSAEGPIRKTQYF
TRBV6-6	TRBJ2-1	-	TGTGCCAGCAGTTACTCCCCGGGGTACAATGAGCAGTTCTTC	CASSYSPGYNEQFF
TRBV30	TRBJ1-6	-	TGTGCCTGGAGTGCGGGTGAACCCCTCCACTTT	CAWSAGEPLHF